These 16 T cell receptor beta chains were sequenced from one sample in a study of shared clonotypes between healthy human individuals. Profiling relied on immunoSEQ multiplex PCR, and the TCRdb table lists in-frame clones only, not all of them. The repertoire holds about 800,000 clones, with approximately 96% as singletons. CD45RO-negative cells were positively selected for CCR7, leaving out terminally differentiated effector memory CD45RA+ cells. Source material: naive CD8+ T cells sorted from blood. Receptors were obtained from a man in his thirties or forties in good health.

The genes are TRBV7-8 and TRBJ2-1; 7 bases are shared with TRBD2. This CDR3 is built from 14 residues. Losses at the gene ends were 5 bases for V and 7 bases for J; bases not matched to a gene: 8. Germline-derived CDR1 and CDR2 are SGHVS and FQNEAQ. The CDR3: CASSPRRGNNEQFF. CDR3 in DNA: TGTGCCAGCAGCCCCCGGCGGGGGAATAATGAGCAGTTCTTC.

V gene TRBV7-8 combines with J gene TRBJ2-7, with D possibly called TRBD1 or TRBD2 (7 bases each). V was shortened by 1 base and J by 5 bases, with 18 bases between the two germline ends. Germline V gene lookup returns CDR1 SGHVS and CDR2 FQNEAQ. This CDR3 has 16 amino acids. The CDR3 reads CASSLVPRQGGDEQYF. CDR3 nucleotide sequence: TGTGCCAGCAGCTTAGTACCCCGACAGGGAGGGGACGAGCAGTACTTC. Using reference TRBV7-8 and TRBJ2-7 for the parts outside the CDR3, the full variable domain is GAGVSQSPRYKVAKRGQDVALRCDPISGHVSLFWYQQALGQGPEFLTYFQNEAQLDKSGLPSDRFFAERPEGSVSTLKIQRTQQEDSAVYLCASSLVPRQGGDEQYFGPGTRLTVT.

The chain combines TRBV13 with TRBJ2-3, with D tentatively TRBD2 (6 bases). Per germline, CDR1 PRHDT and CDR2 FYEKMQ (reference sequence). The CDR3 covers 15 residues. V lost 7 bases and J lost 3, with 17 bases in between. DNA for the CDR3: TGTGCCAGCACCGGGGGAGTACGGGAGACAGATACGCAGTATTTT. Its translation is CASTGGVRETDTQYF.

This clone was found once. The CDR3 region has the DNA TGTGCCAGCAGTGAATATAGAGCAGCATACGATGGCTACACCTTC. Its translation: CASSEYRAAYDGYTF. V usage is TRBV6-1 and J usage is TRBJ1-2; D gene uncertain. The CDR3 covers 15 residues. Per the germline V gene, CDR1 is MNHNS and CDR2 is SASEGT. V was shortened by 2 bases and J by 6 bases, with 16 bases between the two germline ends.

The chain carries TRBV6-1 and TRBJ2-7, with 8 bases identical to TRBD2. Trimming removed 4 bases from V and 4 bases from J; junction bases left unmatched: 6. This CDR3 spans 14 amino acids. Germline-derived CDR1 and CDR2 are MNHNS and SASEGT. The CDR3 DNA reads TGTGCCAGCAGTGCCGGCGGGAGGCTTTACGAGCAGTACTTC. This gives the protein CASSAGGRLYEQYF.

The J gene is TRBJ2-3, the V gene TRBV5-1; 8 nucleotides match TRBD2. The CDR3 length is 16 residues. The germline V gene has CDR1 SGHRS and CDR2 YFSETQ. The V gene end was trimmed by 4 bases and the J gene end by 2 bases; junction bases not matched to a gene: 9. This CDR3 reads CASSRLAGPSTDTQYF. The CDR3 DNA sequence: TGCGCCAGCAGCAGGTTAGCGGGGCCCTCCACAGATACGCAGTATTTT.

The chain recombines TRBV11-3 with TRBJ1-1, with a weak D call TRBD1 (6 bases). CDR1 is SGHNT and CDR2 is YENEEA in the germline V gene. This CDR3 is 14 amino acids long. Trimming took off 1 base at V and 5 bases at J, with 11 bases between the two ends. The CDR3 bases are TGTGCCAGCAGCTTAGGGGGGGCGCCGACTGAAGCTTTCTTT. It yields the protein CASSLGGAPTEAFF. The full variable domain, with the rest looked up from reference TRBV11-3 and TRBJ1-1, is EAGVVQSPRYKIIEKKQPVAFWCNPISGHNTLYWYLQNLGQGPELLIRYENEEAVDDSQLPKDRFSAERLKGVDSTLKIQPAELGDSAVYLCASSLGGAPTEAFFGQGTRLTVV.

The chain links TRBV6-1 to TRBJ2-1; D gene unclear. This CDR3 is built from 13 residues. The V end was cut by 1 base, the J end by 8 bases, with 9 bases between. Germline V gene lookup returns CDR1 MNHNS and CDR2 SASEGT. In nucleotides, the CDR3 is TGTGCCAGCAGTGAAGGGCAATTGGATGAGCAGTTCTTC. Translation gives CASSEGQLDEQFF.

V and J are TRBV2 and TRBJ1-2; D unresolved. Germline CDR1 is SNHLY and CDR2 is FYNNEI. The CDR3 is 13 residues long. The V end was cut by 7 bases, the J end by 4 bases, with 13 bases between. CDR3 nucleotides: TGTGCCAGCATTAGCCCCGCGACCTATGGCTACACCTTC. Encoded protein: CASISPATYGYTF. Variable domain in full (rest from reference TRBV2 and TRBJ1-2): EPEVTQTPSHQVTQMGQEVILRCVPISNHLYFYWYRQILGQKVEFLVSFYNNEISEKSEIFDDQFSVERPDGSNFTLKIRSTKLEDSAMYFCASISPATYGYTFGSGTRLTVV.

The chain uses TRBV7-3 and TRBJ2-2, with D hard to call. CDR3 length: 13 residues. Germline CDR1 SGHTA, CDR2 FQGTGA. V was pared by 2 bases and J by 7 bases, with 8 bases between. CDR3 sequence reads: CASSLLGNGELFF. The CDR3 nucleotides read TGTGCCAGCAGCTTACTGGGGAACGGGGAGCTGTTTTTT.

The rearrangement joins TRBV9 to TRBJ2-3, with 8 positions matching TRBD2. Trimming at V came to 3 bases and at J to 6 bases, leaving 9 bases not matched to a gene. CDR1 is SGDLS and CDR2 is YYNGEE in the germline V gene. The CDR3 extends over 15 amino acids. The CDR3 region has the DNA TGTGCCAGCAGCGATGGGACTAGTTTTTTCGATACGCAGTATTTT. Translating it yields CASSDGTSFFDTQYF. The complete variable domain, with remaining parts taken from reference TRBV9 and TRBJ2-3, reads DSGVTQTPKHLITATGQRVTLRCSPRSGDLSVYWYQQSLDQGLQFLIQYYNGEERAKGNILERFSAQQFPDLHSELNLSSLELGDSALYFCASSDGTSFFDTQYFGPGTRLTVL.

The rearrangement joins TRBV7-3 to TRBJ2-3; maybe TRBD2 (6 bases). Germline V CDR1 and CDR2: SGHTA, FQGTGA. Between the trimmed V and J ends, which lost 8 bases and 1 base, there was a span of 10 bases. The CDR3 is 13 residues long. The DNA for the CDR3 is TGTGCCAGCTCGGGCGGGGGCACAGATACGCAGTATTTT. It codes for CASSGGGTDTQYF.

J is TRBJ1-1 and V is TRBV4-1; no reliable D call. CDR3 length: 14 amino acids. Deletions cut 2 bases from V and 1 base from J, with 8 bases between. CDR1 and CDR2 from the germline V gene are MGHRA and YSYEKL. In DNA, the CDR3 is TGCGCCAGCAGCCAACCGGACGAGAACACTGAAGCTTTCTTT. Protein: CASSQPDENTEAFF.

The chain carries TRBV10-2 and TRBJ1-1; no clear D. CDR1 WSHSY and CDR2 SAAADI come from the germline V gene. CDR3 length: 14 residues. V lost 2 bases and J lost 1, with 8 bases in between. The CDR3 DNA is TGCGCCAGCAGTGAGGAAGTCCGGAACACTGAAGCTTTCTTT. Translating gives CASSEEVRNTEAFF.

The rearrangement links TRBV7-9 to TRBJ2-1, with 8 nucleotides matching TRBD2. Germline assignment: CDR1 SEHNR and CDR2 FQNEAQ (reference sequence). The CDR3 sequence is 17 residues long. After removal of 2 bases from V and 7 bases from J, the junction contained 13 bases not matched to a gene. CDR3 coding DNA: TGTGCCAGCAGCTTACCTCTAGCGGGTTTCTCGGAAAATGAGCAGTTCTTC. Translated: CASSLPLAGFSENEQFF. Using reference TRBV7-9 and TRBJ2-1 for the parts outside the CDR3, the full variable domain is DTGVSQNPRHKITKRGQNVTFRCDPISEHNRLYWYRQTLGQGPEFLTYFQNEAQLEKSRLLSDRFSAERPKGSFSTLEIQRTEQGDSAMYLCASSLPLAGFSENEQFFGPGTRLTVL.

The CDR3 region has the DNA TGTGCCAGCAGTGACAGTTCCCGCACAGATACGCAGTATTTT. Its protein product is CASSDSSRTDTQYF. The J gene is TRBJ2-3, the V gene TRBV2; D ambiguous. Trimming removed 3 bases from V and 1 base from J, with 8 bases in between. The CDR3 loop spans 14 amino acids. CDR1 is SNHLY, CDR2 FYNNEI, per germline. Filled out from reference TRBV2 and TRBJ2-3, the complete variable domain reads EPEVTQTPSHQVTQMGQEVILRCVPISNHLYFYWYRQILGQKVEFLVSFYNNEISEKSEIFDDQFSVERPDGSNFTLKIRSTKLEDSAMYFCASSDSSRTDTQYFGPGTRLTVL.